This T cell receptor (beta chain) is drawn from a study of Tregs in tolerant kidney transplant recipients. This table comes from immunoSEQ multiplex PCR, and its TCRdb copy is limited to in-frame clones, with some not included. Of about 240,000 clones in the sample, around 81% were seen once. The CDR3 has 10 residues. With 7 bases removed from V and 4 bases from J, the gap between germline ends came to 2 bases. CDR1 and CDR2 from the germline V gene are SNHLY and FYNNEI. Unstimulated regulatory T cells (CD4+CD25+CD127-), CD4+CD25- non-regulatory cells, CD4 and CD8 cells were FACS-sorted from thawed PBMCs.

The gene calls are TRBV2 and TRBJ1-3, with D unclear. This receptor was obtained from a human donor in good health. The sample comprised CD4+ T cells from blood. CDR3 region: CASTGNTIYF. The DNA of the CDR3 is TGTGCCAGCACGGGAAACACCATATATTTT. The whole variable domain, remainder taken from reference TRBV2 and TRBJ1-3, is EPEVTQTPSHQVTQMGQEVILRCVPISNHLYFYWYRQILGQKVEFLVSFYNNEISEKSEIFDDQFSVERPDGSNFTLKIRSTKLEDSAMYFCASTGNTIYFGEGSWLTVV.